Below, 9 T cell receptor beta chains from the same sample are listed, as sequenced in a study of CDR3 diversity in severe acne. TCRdb re-analysed the PCR reads in MiXCR, keeping a single row per CDR3 protein. The sample includes roughly 100,000 distinct CDR3 sequences, under 60% seen only once; the top ten take under 15%. The sample taken for sequencing was blood. These receptors originate from a male donor with acne.

The J gene is TRBJ1-1, the V gene TRBV7-2; the match to TRBD1 covers 7 bases. Germline V gene sequence: CDR1 SGHTA, CDR2 FQGNSA. The CDR3 covers 15 residues. With V trimmed by 10 bases and J by 9 bases, 20 bases remained unmatched. CDR3 bases: TGTGCCAATAGCTTAGCAGGGACAGCAAACTTGAAAGCTTTCTTT. This codes for CANSLAGTANLKAFF. The full variable domain, rest sourced from reference TRBV7-2 and TRBJ1-1, is GAGVSQSPSNKVTEKGKDVELRCDPISGHTALYWYRQSLGQGLEFLIYFQGNSAPDKSGLPSDRFSAERTGGSVSTLTIQRTQQEDSAVYLCANSLAGTANLKAFFGQGTRLTVV.

This chain links TRBV20-1 with TRBJ1-1; a possible D gene is TRBD1 (5 bases). The germline V gene encodes CDR1 DFQATT and CDR2 SNEGSKA (reference sequence). The V end was cut by 0 bases, the J end by 5 bases, with 16 bases between. The CDR3 extends over 15 amino acids. CDR3 sequence (DNA): TGCAGTGCTAGAGATCACGGCGCGGGGGGGACTGAAGCTTTCTTT. This gives the protein CSARDHGAGGTEAFF.

In this sample, this clonotype turned up a few times. J is TRBJ2-7 and V is TRBV28; 8 bases fit TRBD1. This CDR3 contains 16 residues. Trimming cost V 4 bases and J 0 bases; bases outside gene matches: 8. The germline CDR1 and CDR2 sequences are MDHEN and SYDVKM. DNA of the CDR3: TGTGCCAGCAGTTCTCTGTACAGGGGGGACTCCTACGAGCAGTACTTC. This encodes CASSSLYRGDSYEQYF. The complete variable domain, with remaining parts taken from reference TRBV28 and TRBJ2-7, reads DVKVTQSSRYLVKRTGEKVFLECVQDMDHENMFWYRQDPGLGLRLIYFSYDVKMKEKGDIPEGYSVSREKKERFSLILESASTNQTSMYLCASSSLYRGDSYEQYFGPGTRLTVT.

This chain links TRBV10-1 with TRBJ2-1; D is perhaps TRBD2 (5 bases). The CDR3 has 16 residues. Germline V lookup: CDR1 WNHNN, CDR2 SYGVQD (reference sequence). Trimming stripped 3 bases from V and 9 bases from J, with 21 bases between. The CDR3 bases are TGCGCCAGCAGTGATACTGCCAGCATTAGCGTGAGTGAGCAGTTCTTC. Translating it yields CASSDTASISVSEQFF.

This clonotype was counted at least ten times. The chain has TRBV11-2 and TRBJ2-3; tentative D call: TRBD1 (6 bases). The germline V gene has CDR1 SGHAT and CDR2 FQNNGV. CDR3 length: 15 amino acids. Trimming took 5 bases from V and 0 from J, leaving 12 bases between them. As DNA, the CDR3 is TGTGCCAGCAGCCGAGGACAGCTTAGCACAGATACGCAGTATTTT. It translates to CASSRGQLSTDTQYF.

V is TRBV20-1 and J is TRBJ2-7, with 12 bases aligning to TRBD2. The V gene's germline CDR1 is DFQATT and CDR2 SNEGSKA (reference sequence). J gave up 4 bases and V 7 bases, and 11 bases lay outside the gene matches. The CDR3 covers 15 residues. The DNA of the CDR3 is TGCAGTGTTGCCTTGACTAGCGGGAGAATATACGAGCAGTACTTC. It translates to CSVALTSGRIYEQYF.

Comments on this clonotype: A junction boundary mismatches the germline segment, possibly from a read error. The V gene is TRBV20-1, the J gene TRBJ1-5, with 8 bases matching TRBD1. Germline assignment: CDR1 DFQATT and CDR2 SNEGSKA (reference sequence). CDR3 length equals 13 residues. CDR3 sequence (DNA): TGCAGTGCTGTGGGACAGGTGGATCAGTCCCAGCATTTT. It yields the protein CSAVGQVDQSQHF.

The gene calls are TRBV7-9 and TRBJ1-2; TRBD1 might be the D (6 bases). The CDR3 runs 12 residues. Trimming removed 4 bases at V and 6 bases at J, with 9 bases between. In germline, CDR1 is SEHNR, CDR2 FQNEAQ (reference sequence). The CDR3 nucleotides read TGTGCCAGCAGCTCAGACAGGAATGGCTACACCTTC. Protein: CASSSDRNGYTF.

As regards this clonotype: A much more abundant neighbour one base away suggests this may be a read error. V gene TRBV7-9 combines with J gene TRBJ2-1; D not certain. Germline V lookup: CDR1 SEHNR, CDR2 FQNEAQ (reference sequence). CDR3 length: 14 amino acids. With 1 base removed from V and 3 bases from J, the gap between germline ends came to 7 bases. The CDR3 coding sequence is TGTGCCAGCAGCTTAGACGGCTGCTACAATGAGCAGTTCTTC. Protein sequence: CASSLDGCYNEQFF.